What follows describes a single T cell receptor beta chain. The data stem from a study of control samples from healthy donors and cancer patients. The germline V gene has CDR1 LNHNV and CDR2 YYDKDF (reference sequence). The CDR3 length is 14 residues. V lost 4 bases and J 5 bases, leaving 14 bases between the germline ends. Libraries were prepared by immunoSEQ multiplex PCR; TCRdb keeps only in-frame clonotypes and omits some of them. The data show some 150,000 clones, more than 85% seen once. The clonotype comes from a man aged 50 to 60 in good health. The source material was blood. The chain employs TRBV15 and TRBJ2-5; D could derive from TRBD1 or TRBD2 (5 bases each). CDR3 coding DNA: TGTGCCACCAGCACTCACGGGACGAGGGAGACCCAGTACTTC. It yields the protein CATSTHGTRETQYF.